This T cell receptor beta chain was profiled in a study of shared clonotypes between healthy human individuals. Study details: Per donor, CD8 memory used one plate, CD8 naive used two, CD4 memory used three and CD4 naive used three.

The method was immunoSEQ multiplex PCR; TCRdb's version includes in-frame clones alone and lacks a portion of them. The table shows some 1.4 million clones, with over 95% occurring only once. Looked up from germline, CDR1 is ENHRY and CDR2 is SYGVKD. The V end lost 11 bases, the J end lost 4 bases, and 21 bases lay between the germline ends. The CDR3 length is 14 residues. General study points: Tissue TCR repertoires likely differ from these blood-only repertoires. The study drew on few donors, limiting represented genetic and exposure-history diversity.

Comments on this clone: Its antigen is not identified.

The chain carries TRBV10-3 and TRBJ2-7, with D perhaps matching TRBD1 (6 bases). The sequenced sample consisted of naive CD4+ T cells sorted from blood. Subset here: CD45RA+ positively selected. This TCR derives from a young man in good health. CDR3 bases: TGTGCCTCATCAGGGGTTCGGGGTGCGTACGAGCAGTACTTC. Its protein is CASSGVRGAYEQYF.